The 20 T cell receptor beta chains reported below all come from one sample, sequenced in a study of T cell repertoires in cytomegalovirus infection. From the reads, TCRdb called clonotypes with MiXCR, one entry per CDR3 protein. Here the sample spans approximately 200,000 distinct CDR3 sequences, over 25% being singletons. The sequenced sample was PBMCs. These receptors all come from a human donor in good health (CMV status not recorded). Some clones in this sample may be carry-over from other donors' samples.

The V and J genes are TRBV12-3 or TRBV12-4 and TRBJ1-5; D ambiguous. The CDR3 runs to 17 residues. The ends were cut back, 6 bases at V and 1 base at J, with 19 bases in the middle. The CDR3 sequence is CASSFERGVVSNQPQHF. The CDR3 bases are TGTGCCAGCAGCTTTGAACGAGGTGTAGTGAGCAATCAGCCCCAGCATTTT.

This clonotype was found a few times. This chain links TRBV19 with TRBJ1-1; 10 nucleotides match TRBD1. This CDR3 spans 14 amino acids. Germline-derived CDR1 and CDR2 are LNHDA and SQIVND (reference sequence). Trimming took 6 bases from V and 6 from J; bases not matched to a gene: 7. In DNA, the CDR3 is TGTGCCAGTAGCTGGACAGGGGGGGGAGCTGAAGCTTTCTTT. It codes for CASSWTGGGAEAFF. The full variable domain, rest sourced from reference TRBV19 and TRBJ1-1, is DGGITQSPKYLFRKEGQNVTLSCEQNLNHDAMYWYRQDPGQGLRLIYYSQIVNDFQKGDIAEGYSVSREKKESFPLTVTSAQKNPTAFYLCASSWTGGGAEAFFGQGTRLTVV.

The CDR3 spells CASRQNREEKLFF. Written as DNA, the CDR3 is TGTGCCAGCAGGCAAAACCGGGAGGAAAAACTGTTTTTT. This rearrangement joins TRBV7-8 to TRBJ1-4; D call uncertain. The CDR3 runs 13 residues. Trimming pared 6 bases from V and 8 bases from J, leaving 13 bases between. Germline V gene data show CDR1 as SGHVS and CDR2 as FQNEAQ.

By share, this clonotype counts as medium-sized (0.01 to 0.1%). The chain has TRBV7-2 and TRBJ1-1; D perhaps matches TRBD1 (5 bases). The CDR3 has 14 amino acids. V shed 5 bases and J shed 3 bases, with 13 bases lying between them. CDR1 is SGHTA and CDR2 is FQGNSA in the germline V gene. In DNA form, the CDR3 reads TGTGCCAGCAGCGGGGACCCTGCGTACACTGAAGCTTTCTTT. Its protein is CASSGDPAYTEAFF.

This clonotype appeared many times. The CDR3 DNA is TGTGCCAGCAGCCCCCAGTTACCTTGGCCCTACGAGCAGTACTTC. Translating it yields CASSPQLPWPYEQYF. The chain recombines TRBV7-2 with TRBJ2-7; unclear D gene. V was shortened by 5 bases and J by 2 bases, with 16 bases between the two germline ends. The CDR3 is made up of 15 amino acids. Germline V gene lookup returns CDR1 SGHTA and CDR2 FQGNSA. Full variable domain (outside the CDR3, taken from reference TRBV7-2 and TRBJ2-7): GAGVSQSPSNKVTEKGKDVELRCDPISGHTALYWYRQSLGQGLEFLIYFQGNSAPDKSGLPSDRFSAERTGGSVSTLTIQRTQQEDSAVYLCASSPQLPWPYEQYFGPGTRLTVT.

The sample holds a few counts of this clonotype. The rearrangement joins TRBV7-2 to TRBJ1-2; D not certain. This CDR3 comprises 13 residues. Germline values: CDR1 SGHTA, CDR2 FQGNSA. V was pared by 2 bases and J by 8 bases, with 12 bases between. The CDR3 sequence: CASSLTRTGGYTF. In nucleotides, the CDR3 is TGTGCCAGCAGCTTAACGCGGACCGGAGGCTACACCTTC.

V and J are TRBV20-1 and TRBJ1-1; no reliable D call. The germline V and J ends were trimmed by 0 bases and 0 bases, with 11 bases remaining between them. The CDR3 consists of 15 residues. Per germline, CDR1 DFQATT and CDR2 SNEGSKA (reference sequence). For the CDR3, the DNA is TGCAGTGCTAGAGATTTGCGACGGTTGAACACTGAAGCTTTCTTT. Amino acid sequence: CSARDLRRLNTEAFF.

The chain carries TRBV5-4 and TRBJ2-7, with unresolved D. V lost 0 bases and J lost 5, with 12 bases in between. Germline lookup yields CDR1 SGHNT and CDR2 YYREEE (reference sequence). This CDR3 has 14 residues. The CDR3 spells CASSLDYSSHEQYF. The CDR3 region has the DNA TGTGCCAGCAGCTTGGATTACAGCTCTCACGAGCAGTACTTC.

The chain combines TRBV19 with TRBJ2-1; D perhaps matches TRBD1 (6 bases). V was clipped by 6 bases and J by 5 bases, with 11 bases between them. Germline CDR1 is LNHDA and CDR2 is SQIVND (reference sequence). The CDR3 sequence is 13 residues long. In DNA, the CDR3 is TGTGCCAGTAGCGGGACACCTAACAATGAGCAGTTCTTC. Protein: CASSGTPNNEQFF.

This clonotype occurred a few times. The chain recombines TRBV20-1 with TRBJ2-7; 7 nucleotides match TRBD2. Losses at the gene ends were 4 bases for V and 2 bases for J; bases not matched to a gene: 2. This CDR3 spans 12 amino acids. Germline V gene sequence: CDR1 DFQATT, CDR2 SNEGSKA (reference sequence). DNA for the CDR3: TGCAGTGCTAATAGCGGGCCCTACGAGCAGTACTTC. Encoded protein: CSANSGPYEQYF.

A few counts support this clonotype. The DNA is left out, because the CDR3 cannot be placed on it with certainty; the CDR3 is given as TCRdb lists it. The chain couples TRBV12-3 or TRBV12-4 to TRBJ1-2; TRBD1, as called in the table, went unchecked against the DNA. Inclusive of both ends, the CDR3 amounts to 15 amino acids. The CDR3 loop reads CASSSSTGWNYGYTF.

This clonotype was seen more than once but under ten times. V usage is TRBV24-1 and J usage is TRBJ1-2, with D perhaps TRBD1 (5 bases). V lost 9 bases, J lost 5 bases, and 15 bases lay in between. This CDR3 is 13 amino acids long. CDR1 and CDR2 from the germline V gene are KGHDR and SFDVKD. DNA for the CDR3: TGTGCCACCCGGGACGCCAGGGCATATGGCTACACCTTC. It translates to CATRDARAYGYTF.

V is TRBV12-5 and J is TRBJ1-1; D possibly corresponds to TRBD1 (6 bases). The CDR3 has 16 amino acids. From germline, CDR1 is LGHNT and CDR2 FRNRAP. The ends were cut back, 0 bases at V and 0 bases at J, with 11 bases in the middle. The CDR3 loop reads CASGLVLGQMNTEAFF. The DNA for the CDR3 is TGTGCTAGTGGTTTGGTACTAGGACAGATGAACACTGAAGCTTTCTTT.

The rearrangement uses TRBV15 and TRBJ1-4; D unresolved. This CDR3 is 14 amino acids long. Germline CDR1 is LNHNV and CDR2 is YYDKDF (reference sequence). V lost 4 bases, J lost 2 bases, and 8 bases lay in between. Here the CDR3 reads CATSKRVTNEKLFF. Written as DNA, the CDR3 is TGTGCCACCAGCAAAAGGGTTACTAATGAAAAACTGTTTTTT.

The rearrangement uses TRBV7-3 and TRBJ2-6; D is undetermined. Germline CDR1 SGHTA, CDR2 FQGTGA. Trimming stripped 3 bases from V and 2 bases from J, with 11 bases between. The CDR3 contains 16 residues. In DNA form, the CDR3 reads TGTGCCAGCAGCTTGATCTCCGGCCCTGGGGCCAACGTCCTGACTTTC. Encoded protein: CASSLISGPGANVLTF.

This clonotype was recorded at least ten times. J is TRBJ2-7 and V is TRBV7-2, with unresolved D. This CDR3 spans 13 amino acids. Per the germline V gene, CDR1 is SGHTA and CDR2 is FQGNSA. Trimming removed 5 bases from V and 0 bases from J, with 8 bases in between. DNA for the CDR3: TGTGCCAGCAGCCGGCGACTCTCCTACGAGCAGTACTTC. Its translation is CASSRRLSYEQYF. The full variable domain, with the rest looked up from reference TRBV7-2 and TRBJ2-7, is GAGVSQSPSNKVTEKGKDVELRCDPISGHTALYWYRQSLGQGLEFLIYFQGNSAPDKSGLPSDRFSAERTGGSVSTLTIQRTQQEDSAVYLCASSRRLSYEQYFGPGTRLTVT.

This clonotype was observed a few times. This chain uses TRBV2 with TRBJ1-5, with D possibly TRBD1 on 5 matching bases. The germline V gene encodes CDR1 SNHLY and CDR2 FYNNEI. This CDR3 has 13 residues. V was clipped by 7 bases and J by 6 bases, with 13 bases between them. The CDR3 nucleotides are TGTGCCAGCAAGGGAGGGGAGGTTCAGCCCCAGCATTTT. Protein sequence: CASKGGEVQPQHF.

This chain links TRBV18 with TRBJ1-6; D uncertain. The CDR3 is made up of 14 amino acids. V was pared by 1 base and J by 7 bases, with 8 bases between. Germline CDR1 KGHSH, CDR2 LQKENI. This CDR3 is CASSPLVLNSPLHF. The CDR3, as DNA: TGTGCCAGCTCACCACTTGTGTTGAATTCACCCCTCCACTTT.

On this clonotype itself: The junction departs from germline at one end; a sequencing error may be responsible. The chain combines TRBV7-2 with TRBJ2-1; no clear D gene. CDR1 and CDR2 from the germline V gene are SGHTA and FQGNSA. The length of the CDR3 is 13 residues. The CDR3 is CAGSFDSHNEQFF. The CDR3 DNA sequence: TGTGCCGGCAGCTTTGACTCCCACAATGAGCAGTTCTTC.

There are many counts of this clonotype. V is TRBV11-2 and J is TRBJ2-2; TRBD1 matches at 7 bases. There are 17 residues in the CDR3. Per germline, CDR1 SGHAT and CDR2 FQNNGV. The ends lost 7 bases at V and 7 bases at J; junction bases unmatched: 18. The CDR3 DNA reads as TGTGCCAGCATCCCGGGGACCTGGGACAGCTGGTTCGGGGAGCTGTTTTTT. This encodes CASIPGTWDSWFGELFF.